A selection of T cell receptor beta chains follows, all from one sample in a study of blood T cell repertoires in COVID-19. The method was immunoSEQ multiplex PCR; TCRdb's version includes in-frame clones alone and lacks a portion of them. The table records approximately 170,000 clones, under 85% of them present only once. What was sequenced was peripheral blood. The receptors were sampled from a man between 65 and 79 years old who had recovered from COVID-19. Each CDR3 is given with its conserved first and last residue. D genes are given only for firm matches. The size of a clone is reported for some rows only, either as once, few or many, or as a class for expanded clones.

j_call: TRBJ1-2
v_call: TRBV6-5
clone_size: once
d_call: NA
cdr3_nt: TGTGCCAGCAGTTACTCGGGGGAGGGAGTTGGCTACACCTTC
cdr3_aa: CASSYSGEGVGYTF

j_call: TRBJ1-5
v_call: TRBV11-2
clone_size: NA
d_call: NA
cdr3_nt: TGTGCCAGCAGCTTAGAAGGGAGGGACAATCAGCCCCAGCATTTT
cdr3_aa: CASSLEGRDNQPQHF

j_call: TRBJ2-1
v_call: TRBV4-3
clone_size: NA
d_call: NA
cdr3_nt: TGCGCCAGCAGCCAAGGGAGTTACAATGAGCAGTTCTTC
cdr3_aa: CASSQGSYNEQFF

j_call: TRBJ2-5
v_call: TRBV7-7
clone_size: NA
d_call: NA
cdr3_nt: TGTGCTAGCAGCTTAGCGGAGGGAGAGACCCAGTACTTC
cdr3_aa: CASSLAEGETQYF

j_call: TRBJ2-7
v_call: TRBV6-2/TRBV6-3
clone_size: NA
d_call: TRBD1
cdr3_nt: TGTGCCAGCAGTCCCACGACAGGGTCGGGCTACGAGCAGTACTTC
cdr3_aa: CASSPTTGSGYEQYF

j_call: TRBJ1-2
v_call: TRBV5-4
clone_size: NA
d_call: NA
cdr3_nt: TGTGCCAGCAGCTTGGACAGCAATAACTATGGCTACACCTTC
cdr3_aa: CASSLDSNNYGYTF

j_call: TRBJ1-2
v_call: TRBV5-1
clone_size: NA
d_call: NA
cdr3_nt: TGCGCCAGCAGCTTGGGAGGACAGCTTGGCTACACCTTC
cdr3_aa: CASSLGGQLGYTF

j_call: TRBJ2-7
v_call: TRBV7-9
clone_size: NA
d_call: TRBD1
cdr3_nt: TGTGCCAGCAGCCCTCGGACAGGGTTGTCCTACGAGCAGTACTTC
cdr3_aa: CASSPRTGLSYEQYF

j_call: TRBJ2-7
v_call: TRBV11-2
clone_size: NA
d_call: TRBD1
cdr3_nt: TGTGCCAGCAGCTTTGGACAGGGGTACGAGCAGTACTTC
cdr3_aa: CASSFGQGYEQYF

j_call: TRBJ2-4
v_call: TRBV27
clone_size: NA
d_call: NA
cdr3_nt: TGTGCCAGCAGTGCCTGGAGCGGAGCGGCCAAAAACATTCAGTACTTC
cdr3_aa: CASSAWSGAAKNIQYF

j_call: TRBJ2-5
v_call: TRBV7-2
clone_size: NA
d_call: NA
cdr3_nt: TGTGCCAGCAGCTTAGGGACATCGAAAGAGACCCAGTACTTC
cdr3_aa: CASSLGTSKETQYF

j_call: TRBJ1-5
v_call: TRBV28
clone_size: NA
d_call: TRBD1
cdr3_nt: TGTGCCAGCAGTACAATACTCAGGGGGCAAATTCAGCCCCAGCATTTT
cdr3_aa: CASSTILRGQIQPQHF

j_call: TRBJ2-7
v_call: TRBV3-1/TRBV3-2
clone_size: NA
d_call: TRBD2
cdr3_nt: TGTGCCAGCAGCCGAGCGGGAGTAGTGAACGAGCAGTACTTC
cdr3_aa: CASSRAGVVNEQYF

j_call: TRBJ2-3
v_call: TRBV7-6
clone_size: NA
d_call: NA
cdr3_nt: TGTGCCAGCAGCTTAGCCCTCACAGATACGCAGTATTTT
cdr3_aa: CASSLALTDTQYF

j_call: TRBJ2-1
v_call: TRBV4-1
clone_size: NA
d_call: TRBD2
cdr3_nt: TGCGCCAGCAGCCAAGGTCTAGCGGGGACCTACAATGAGCAGTTCTTC
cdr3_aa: CASSQGLAGTYNEQFF

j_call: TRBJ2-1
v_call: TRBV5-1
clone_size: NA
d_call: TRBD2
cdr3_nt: TGCGCCAGTACTTTAGCGGGATTCTCCTACAATGAGCAGTTCTTC
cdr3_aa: CASTLAGFSYNEQFF

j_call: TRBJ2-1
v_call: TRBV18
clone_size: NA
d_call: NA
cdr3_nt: TGTGCCAGCTCACCCCCCCTCCGGGAGCCCTACAATGAGCAGTTCTTC
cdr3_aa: CASSPPLREPYNEQFF

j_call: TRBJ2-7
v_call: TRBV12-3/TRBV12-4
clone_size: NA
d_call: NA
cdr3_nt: TGTGCCAGCAGCTCACAGGGACCCTACGAGCAGTACTTC
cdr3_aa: CASSSQGPYEQYF

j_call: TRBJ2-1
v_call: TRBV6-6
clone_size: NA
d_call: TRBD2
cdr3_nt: TGTGCCAGCAGCCTGAGCGGGAGGGGTAACAATGAGCAGTTCTTC
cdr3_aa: CASSLSGRGNNEQFF

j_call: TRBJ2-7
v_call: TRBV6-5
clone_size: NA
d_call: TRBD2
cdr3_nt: TGTGCCAGCAGCCTACTAGCGAGAGGAGCCTACGAGCAGTACTTC
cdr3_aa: CASSLLARGAYEQYF

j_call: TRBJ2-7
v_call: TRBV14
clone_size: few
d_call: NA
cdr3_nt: TGTGCCAGCAGCACCCTTACCGGCGGCTACGAGCAGTACTTC
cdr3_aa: CASSTLTGGYEQYF

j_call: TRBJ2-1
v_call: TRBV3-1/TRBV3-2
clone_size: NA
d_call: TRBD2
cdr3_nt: TGTGCCAGCAGCCAGACTAGCGGGAGTGGGGCCCATGAGCAGTTCTTC
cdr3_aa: CASSQTSGSGAHEQFF

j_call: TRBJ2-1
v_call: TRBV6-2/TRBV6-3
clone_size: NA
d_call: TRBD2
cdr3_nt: TGTGCCAGCAGTAGCCGGGACTATAGCGGGAGGGCCCATGAGCAGTTCTTC
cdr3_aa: CASSSRDYSGRAHEQFF

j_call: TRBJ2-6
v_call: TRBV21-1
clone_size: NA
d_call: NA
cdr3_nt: TGTGCCAGCAGCAAACTCCTCTTAGGACTAGCGGGTTATGGGGCCAACGTCCTGACTTTC
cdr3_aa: CASSKLLLGLAGYGANVLTF

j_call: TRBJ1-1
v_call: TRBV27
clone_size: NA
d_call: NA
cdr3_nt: TGTGCCAGCAGTTTAACAGCCATGAACACTGAAGCTTTCTTT
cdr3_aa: CASSLTAMNTEAFF

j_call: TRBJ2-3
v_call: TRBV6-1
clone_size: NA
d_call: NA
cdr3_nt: TGTGCCAGCAGTGAATCGGTTCTTAGCACAGATACGCAGTATTTT
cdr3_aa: CASSESVLSTDTQYF

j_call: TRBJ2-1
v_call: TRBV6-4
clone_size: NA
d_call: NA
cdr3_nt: TGTGCCAGCAGAGGGGACTTGTTCTTC
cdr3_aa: CASRGDLFF

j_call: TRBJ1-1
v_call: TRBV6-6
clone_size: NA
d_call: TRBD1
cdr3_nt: TGTGCCAGCTTATACACAGGGGGGGGTAACACTGAAGCTTTCTTT
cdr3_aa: CASLYTGGGNTEAFF

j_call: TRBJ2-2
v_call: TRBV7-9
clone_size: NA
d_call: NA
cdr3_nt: TGTGCCAGCAGCTTGGGTAGCCTGAACACCGGGGAGCTGTTTTTT
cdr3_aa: CASSLGSLNTGELFF

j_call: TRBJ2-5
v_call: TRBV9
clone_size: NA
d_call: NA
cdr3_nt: TGTGCCAGCAGCGTATCGTCCCAAGAGACCCAGTACTTC
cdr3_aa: CASSVSSQETQYF

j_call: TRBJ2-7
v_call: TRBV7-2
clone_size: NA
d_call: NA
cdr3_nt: TGTGCCAGCAGCCCGGGTGGGGCGCCGGGTTACGAGCAGTACTTC
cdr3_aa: CASSPGGAPGYEQYF

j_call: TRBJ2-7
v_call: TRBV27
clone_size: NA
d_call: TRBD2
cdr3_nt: TGTGCCAGCAAGGCGGGAGGGCCCTACGAGCAGTACTTC
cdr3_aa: CASKAGGPYEQYF

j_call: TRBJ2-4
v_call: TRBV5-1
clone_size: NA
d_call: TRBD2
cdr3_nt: TGCGCCAGCAGCGCCCCTAGCGGGGAGGGGGCCAAAAACATTCAGTACTTC
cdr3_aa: CASSAPSGEGAKNIQYF

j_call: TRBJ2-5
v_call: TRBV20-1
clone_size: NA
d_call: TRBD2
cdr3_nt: TGCAGTGCTAGTGAAGGTAGCGGGAGGGCAGAGACCCAGTACTTC
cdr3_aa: CSASEGSGRAETQYF

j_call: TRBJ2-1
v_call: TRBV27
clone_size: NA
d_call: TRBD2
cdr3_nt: TGTGCCAGCAGTTTATCCCCTCCCGGGACTAGCGCCTACAATGAGCAGTTCTTC
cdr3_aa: CASSLSPPGTSAYNEQFF

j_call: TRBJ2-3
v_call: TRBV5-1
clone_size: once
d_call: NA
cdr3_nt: TGCGCCAGCAGCTTGGTACTGCGGGATGGCACAGATACGCAGTATTTT
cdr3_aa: CASSLVLRDGTDTQYF

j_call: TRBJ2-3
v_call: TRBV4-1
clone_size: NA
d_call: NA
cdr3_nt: TGCGCCAGCAGCCAAGTCCCGGGACAACTCACAGATACGCAGTATTTT
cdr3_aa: CASSQVPGQLTDTQYF

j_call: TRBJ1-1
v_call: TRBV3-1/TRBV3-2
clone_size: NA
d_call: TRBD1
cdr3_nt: TGTGCCAGCTCGACAGGGCCCTCTGAGGCTTTCTTT
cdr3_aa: CASSTGPSEAFF

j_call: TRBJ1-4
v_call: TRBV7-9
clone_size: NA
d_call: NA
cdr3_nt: TGTGCCAGCAGCTCGAACAGGGAAGTTAATGAAAAACTGTTTTTT
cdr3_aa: CASSSNREVNEKLFF

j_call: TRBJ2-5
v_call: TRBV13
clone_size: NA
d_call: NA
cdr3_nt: TGTGCCAGCAGTCCGGGCGGGGAACGACGGGAGACCCAGTACTTC
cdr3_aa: CASSPGGERRETQYF

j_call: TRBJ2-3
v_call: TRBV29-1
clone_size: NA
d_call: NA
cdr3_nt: TGCAGCGTTGTTGGCGGGGGCACGCAGTATTTT
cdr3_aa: CSVVGGGTQYF

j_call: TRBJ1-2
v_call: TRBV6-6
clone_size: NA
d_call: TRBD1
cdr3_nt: TGTGCCAGCAGTTACCCTGAGGAGGGGGCGGATGGCTACACCTTC
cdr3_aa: CASSYPEEGADGYTF

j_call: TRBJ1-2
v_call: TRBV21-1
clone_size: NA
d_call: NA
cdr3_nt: TGTGCCAGCAGCAATCTTCCCGTTTGGGACATCTACTATGGCTACACCTTC
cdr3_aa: CASSNLPVWDIYYGYTF

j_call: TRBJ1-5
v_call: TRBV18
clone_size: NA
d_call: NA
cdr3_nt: TGTGCCAGCTCACCGGGGGGGCAGCCCCAGCATTTT
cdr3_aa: CASSPGGQPQHF

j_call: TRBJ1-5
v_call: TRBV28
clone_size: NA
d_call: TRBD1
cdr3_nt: TGTGCCAGCAGTTTTGGACAGGGGGGCAAGCATTTT
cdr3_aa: CASSFGQGGKHF

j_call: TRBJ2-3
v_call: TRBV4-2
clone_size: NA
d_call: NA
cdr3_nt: TGTGCCAGCAGCCAAGAGGAGAGTAGCGGAAGAAAAGCTAGCACAGATACGCAGTATTTT
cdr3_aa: CASSQEESSGRKASTDTQYF

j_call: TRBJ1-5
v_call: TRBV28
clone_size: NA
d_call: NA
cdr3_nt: TGTGCCAGCAGTTTAACGGGAGGCAATCAGCCCCAGCATTTT
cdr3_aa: CASSLTGGNQPQHF

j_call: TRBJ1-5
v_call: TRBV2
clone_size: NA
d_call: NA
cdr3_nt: TGTGCCAGCAGTGACGAGGGCAATCAGCCCCAGCATTTT
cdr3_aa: CASSDEGNQPQHF

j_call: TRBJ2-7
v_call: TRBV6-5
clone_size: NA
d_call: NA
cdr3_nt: TGTGCCAGCGTTTCGGGGACACATGACGAGCAGTACTTC
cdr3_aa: CASVSGTHDEQYF

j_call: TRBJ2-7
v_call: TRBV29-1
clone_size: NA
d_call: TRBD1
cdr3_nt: TGCAGCGTTGAAGGGGACAGCTCCTACGAGCAGTACTTC
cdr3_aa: CSVEGDSSYEQYF

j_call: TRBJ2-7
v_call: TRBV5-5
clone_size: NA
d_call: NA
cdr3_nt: TGTGCCAGCAGCCGAACTGACAGAGTGGATTACGAGCAGTACTTC
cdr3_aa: CASSRTDRVDYEQYF